The 31 T cell receptor beta chains below were found in one sample sequenced in a study of OX40 agonist ivuxolimab in advanced cancers. Clones were read by immunoSEQ multiplex PCR, and TCRdb kept only the in-frame ones, dropping some. This sample has 24,000 or so clones; approximately 91% occur once, and the top ten carry about 49%. Source: CD4+ or CD8+ T cells sorted from blood, taken in a trial of the OX40 agonist ivuxolimab. These receptors originate from an adult with an advanced solid tumor such as melanoma, head and neck, liver or kidney cancer.

This clone was seen a few times. In DNA, the CDR3 is TGTGCCAGCAGTTTACTAGCGGGAGGAGATACGCAGTATTTT. Protein product: CASSLLAGGDTQYF. The chain links TRBV6-1 to TRBJ2-3; 12 bases agree with TRBD2. The germline gives CDR1 MNHNS, CDR2 SASEGT. V gave up 5 bases and J gave up 5 bases; unmatched junction bases: 2. This CDR3 comprises 14 residues.

The chain employs TRBV19 and TRBJ2-6; 7 nucleotides align to TRBD1. CDR1 and CDR2 (germline): LNHDA, SQIVND (reference sequence). The trim removed 2 bases at V and 4 bases at J, leaving 5 bases unmatched. The CDR3 length is 16 residues. The CDR3 DNA reads as TGTGCCAGTAGTATATATGAGGGGGCAGGGGCCAACGTCCTGACTTTC. Residues: CASSIYEGAGANVLTF.

As concerns this clone: Other DNA sequences from this sample encode an identical CDR3 as well. The rearrangement uses TRBV23-1 and TRBJ1-5; D unclear. TRBV23-1 is flagged as an ORF with uncertain function. Deletions cut 6 bases from V and 3 bases from J, with 21 bases between. There are 17 residues in the CDR3. CDR3 sequence: CASSHGDRSQYNQPQHF. Written as DNA, the CDR3 is TGCGCCAGCAGCCACGGTGACCGAAGCCAGTACAATCAGCCCCAGCATTTT.

This chain uses TRBV7-3 with TRBJ2-3, with D possibly TRBD2 on 5 matching bases. Trimming cost V 11 bases and J 0 bases, with 15 bases left between them. The CDR3 is made up of 14 amino acids. Germline V lookup: CDR1 SGHTA, CDR2 FQGTGA. The CDR3 protein is CAADGITSTDTQYF. CDR3 in DNA: TGTGCCGCGGACGGGATTACTAGCACAGATACGCAGTATTTT. The whole variable domain, remainder taken from reference TRBV7-3 and TRBJ2-3, is GAGVSQTPSNKVTEKGKYVELRCDPISGHTALYWYRQSLGQGPEFLIYFQGTGAADDSGLPNDRFFAVRPEGSVSTLKIQRTERGDSAVYLCAADGITSTDTQYFGPGTRLTVL.

This chain uses TRBV15 with TRBJ1-4; possibly TRBD1 for D (6 bases). V was pared by 0 bases and J by 7 bases, with 12 bases between. Germline loops: CDR1 LNHNV, CDR2 YYDKDF (reference sequence). This CDR3 spans 15 amino acids. In DNA, the CDR3 is TGTGCCACCAGCAGAGATACAGGGACGGGTGAAAAACTGTTTTTT. This codes for CATSRDTGTGEKLFF.

This clone was found once. V usage is TRBV6-5 and J usage is TRBJ2-7; tentatively, D is TRBD2 (6 bases). The CDR3 is made up of 14 amino acids. Trimming removed 5 bases from V and 2 bases from J, with 13 bases in between. Germline CDR1 is MNHEY and CDR2 is SVGAGI. This CDR3 is CASSGGRGAYEQYF. CDR3 nucleotides: TGTGCCAGCAGTGGAGGGAGAGGGGCCTACGAGCAGTACTTC.

V and J are TRBV2 and TRBJ2-7; 8 bases map to TRBD2. This CDR3 is 13 amino acids long. In germline, CDR1 is SNHLY, CDR2 FYNNEI. The V and J ends lost 6 bases and 7 bases, in that order; junction bases with no gene match: 8. This CDR3 is CASSVGTRGEQYF. The CDR3 DNA follows: TGTGCCAGCAGCGTGGGGACTAGGGGTGAGCAGTACTTC.

This chain links TRBV7-3 with TRBJ2-2; 12 bases line up with TRBD2. Trimming took 4 bases from V and 4 from J; bases not matched to a gene: 7. CDR1 and CDR2 (germline): SGHTA, FQGTGA. This CDR3 region has 17 residues. CDR3 amino acids: CASSSRLAGASTGELFF. The CDR3 nucleotides are TGTGCCAGCAGCTCCAGACTAGCGGGGGCCTCCACCGGGGAGCTGTTTTTT. The full variable domain, with the rest looked up from reference TRBV7-3 and TRBJ2-2, is GAGVSQTPSNKVTEKGKYVELRCDPISGHTALYWYRQSLGQGPEFLIYFQGTGAADDSGLPNDRFFAVRPEGSVSTLKIQRTERGDSAVYLCASSSRLAGASTGELFFGEGSRLTVL.

The J gene is TRBJ2-7, the V gene TRBV6-1; D may be TRBD2 (5 bases). V was trimmed by 0 bases and J by 3 bases, leaving 9 bases between them. CDR1 and CDR2 from the germline V gene are MNHNS and SASEGT. This CDR3 region has 14 residues. This CDR3 reads CASSEAYDYYEQYF. The CDR3 nucleotides are TGTGCCAGCAGTGAAGCCTATGACTACTACGAGCAGTACTTC.

This chain connects TRBV11-3 to TRBJ2-7; the D gene is possibly TRBD1 (5 bases). V lost 5 bases and J 1 base, leaving 9 bases between the germline ends. The V gene's germline CDR1 is SGHNT and CDR2 YENEEA. This CDR3 is 13 amino acids long. The CDR3 DNA is TGTGCCAGCAGCCCCAGGGAATCCTACGAGCAGTACTTC. This sequence encodes CASSPRESYEQYF.

CDR3 in DNA: TGTGCCAGCAGTTTGCTAGCGTCGGGGTACAATGAGCAGTTCTTC. It encodes CASSLLASGYNEQFF. The chain couples TRBV7-2 to TRBJ2-1; weak D call: TRBD2 (6 bases). Germline assignment: CDR1 SGHTA and CDR2 FQGNSA. The CDR3 totals 15 residues. Trimming pared 6 bases from V and 4 bases from J, leaving 16 bases between.

V is TRBV27 and J is TRBJ2-7; 16 nucleotides match TRBD2. V shed 2 bases, J shed 3 bases, and the junction held 4 bases outside the gene matches. CDR3 length: 17 amino acids. CDR1 is MNHEY, CDR2 SMNVEV, per germline (reference sequence). In DNA, the CDR3 is TGTGCCAGCAGTTTAGGGACTAGCGGGGGGGCGGGCTACGAGCAGTACTTC. Residues: CASSLGTSGGAGYEQYF.

In this sample, this clone turned up once. The rearrangement joins TRBV7-2 to TRBJ2-5; no clear D. Trimming took 5 bases from V and 4 from J, leaving 20 bases between them. The CDR3 contains 16 residues. From germline, CDR1 is SGHTA and CDR2 FQGNSA. This CDR3 is CASSLTLLPLGETQYF. The CDR3 DNA reads TGTGCCAGCAGCCTAACCCTTTTGCCCTTAGGAGAGACCCAGTACTTC.

The gene calls are TRBV29-1 and TRBJ2-1; no clear D gene. The CDR3 totals 11 residues. V was cut by 1 base and J by 8 bases, with 6 bases left in between. In germline, CDR1 is SQVTM, CDR2 ANQGSEA. The CDR3 region is CSVEGPDEQFF. The CDR3 nucleotides read TGCAGCGTTGAAGGCCCCGATGAGCAGTTCTTC.

Comments on this clone: This specimen includes other DNA sequences encoding the same CDR3. V gene TRBV27 combines with J gene TRBJ2-6; D possibly corresponds to TRBD1 (7 bases). CDR1 is MNHEY and CDR2 is SMNVEV in the germline V gene (reference sequence). The CDR3 loop spans 21 amino acids. V gave up 6 bases and J gave up 2 bases, with 29 bases separating them. The CDR3 DNA follows: TGTGCCAGCAGCCCCGCTCTACACCCACGGAGGGGGCATACTGGGGCCAACGTCCTGACTTTC. It yields the protein CASSPALHPRRGHTGANVLTF.

V and J are TRBV11-2 and TRBJ1-1, with no clear D. V was cut by 1 base and J by 0 bases, with 6 bases left in between. The CDR3 has 14 residues. Germline CDR1 and CDR2: SGHAT and FQNNGV. CDR3 DNA sequence: TGTGCCAGCAGCTTAGGTGATTTGAACACTGAAGCTTTCTTT. The encoded protein is CASSLGDLNTEAFF.

The rearrangement uses TRBV6-1 and TRBJ1-1; 7 bases are a match to TRBD1. The CDR3 consists of 14 residues. Trimming removed 10 bases from V and 0 bases from J; junction bases left unmatched: 8. Germline assignment: CDR1 MNHNS and CDR2 SASEGT. The CDR3 spells CATVTGSLNTEAFF. In nucleotides, the CDR3 is TGTGCCACCGTGACAGGGTCTTTGAACACTGAAGCTTTCTTT.

The chain couples TRBV6-6 to TRBJ1-1; no firm D call. CDR3 length equals 13 residues. V shed 5 bases and J shed 1 base, with 8 bases lying between them. Germline CDR1 is MNHNY and CDR2 is SVGAGI (reference sequence). The CDR3 sequence is CASSPRGNTEAFF. CDR3 bases: TGTGCCAGCAGTCCCCGGGGGAACACTGAAGCTTTCTTT.

J is TRBJ2-5 and V is TRBV7-9; possibly TRBD1 for D (5 bases). The J call is uncertain, as TRBJ2-7 better fits the DNA end. The CDR3 runs to 14 residues. Germline V gene sequence: CDR1 SEHNR, CDR2 FQNEAQ (reference sequence). The CDR3 loop is CASTQGVGHYEQYF. The CDR3 nucleotides are TGTGCCAGCACCCAAGGGGTAGGGCACTACGAGCAGTACTTC.

The chain uses TRBV7-2 and TRBJ2-2, with 7 bases identical to TRBD2. The trim removed 1 base at V and 15 bases at J, leaving 5 bases unmatched. Germline values: CDR1 SGHTA, CDR2 FQGNSA. CDR3 length: 12 amino acids. The CDR3 loop reads CASSLDLRGVFF. DNA for the CDR3: TGTGCCAGCAGCTTAGACCTCCGGGGGGTGTTTTTT.

The V and J genes are TRBV10-1 and TRBJ2-5, with 10 bases identical to TRBD1. This CDR3 spans 19 amino acids. Germline trimming cut 5 bases from V and 2 bases from J; bases unmatched to any gene: 17. Germline values: CDR1 WNHNN, CDR2 SYGVQD (reference sequence). The CDR3 protein is CASSRDRGNQNTKQETQYF. The CDR3 region has the DNA TGCGCCAGCAGTCGGGACAGGGGAAATCAAAATACTAAGCAAGAGACCCAGTACTTC.

This clone appeared a single time. The chain combines TRBV14 with TRBJ1-1; D call uncertain. V shed 4 bases and J shed 1 base, with 13 bases lying between them. The CDR3 runs to 15 residues. Germline CDR1 and CDR2: SGHDN and FVKESK. The CDR3 here is CASSRFRKKNTEAFF. Written as DNA, the CDR3 is TGTGCCAGCAGCCGCTTTAGGAAGAAGAACACTGAAGCTTTCTTT.

The chain recombines TRBV28 with TRBJ1-5; 8 bases agree with TRBD1. There are 14 residues in the CDR3. Germline loops: CDR1 MDHEN, CDR2 SYDVKM. V dropped 5 bases and J dropped 9; count of bases not matched to a gene: 9. DNA of the CDR3: TGTGCCAGCAGTCCAGGGGGCACGTTCGGGCCCCAGCATTTT. Protein: CASSPGGTFGPQHF.

This rearrangement joins TRBV10-2 to TRBJ2-7, with D unclear. The CDR3 runs to 14 residues. The ends were cut back, 5 bases at V and 1 base at J, with 12 bases in the middle. The germline CDR1 and CDR2 sequences are WSHSY and SAAADI. CDR3 residues: CASSKGHSSYEQYF. Written as DNA, the CDR3 is TGCGCCAGCAGTAAGGGCCACTCTTCCTACGAGCAGTACTTC.

This chain joins TRBV14 and TRBJ2-5; 16 bases are shared with TRBD2. V was pared by 4 bases and J by 7 bases, with 6 bases of the junction left unmatched. The CDR3 is 16 residues long. CDR1 is SGHDN and CDR2 is FVKESK in the germline V gene. Written as DNA, the CDR3 is TGTGCCAGCAGCCCGGGACTAGCGGGAGGGCGAGGGACCCAGTACTTC. Amino acid sequence: CASSPGLAGGRGTQYF. The full variable domain, rest sourced from reference TRBV14 and TRBJ2-5, is EAGVTQFPSHSVIEKGQTVTLRCDPISGHDNLYWYRRVMGKEIKFLLHFVKESKQDESGMPNNRFLAERTGGTYSTLKVQPAELEDSGVYFCASSPGLAGGRGTQYFGPGTRLLVL.

This sequence joins TRBV30 and TRBJ2-7; no clear D gene. Germline CDR1 GTSNPN, CDR2 SVGIG (reference sequence). This CDR3 is 14 amino acids long. Trimming shortened V by 2 bases and J by 4 bases, and 15 bases separated the two germline ends. CDR3 in amino acids: CAWSWAGQAYEQYF. The CDR3, as DNA: TGTGCCTGGAGTTGGGCAGGCCAAGCATACGAGCAGTACTTC.

The J gene is TRBJ1-2, the V gene TRBV5-1; D possibly corresponds to TRBD1 (5 bases). V was clipped by 3 bases and J by 0 bases, with 9 bases between them. The CDR3 consists of 14 residues. CDR1 and CDR2 from the germline V gene are SGHRS and YFSETQ. This CDR3 reads CASSSMGPNYGYTF. CDR3 bases: TGCGCCAGCAGCTCCATGGGACCTAACTATGGCTACACCTTC.

The CDR3 nucleotides are TGTGCCATCATGAGGGAGGGCGCGGATGGCTACACCTTC. It translates to CAIMREGADGYTF. The V call is TRBV10-3, the J call TRBJ1-2; no firm D call. This CDR3 is built from 13 residues. Germline CDR1 and CDR2: ENHRY and SYGVKD. V dropped 7 bases and J dropped 6 bases, with 15 bases sitting between them.

The CDR3 loop reads CSVANQETQYF. The CDR3 DNA is TGCAGCGTTGCAAACCAAGAGACCCAGTACTTC. The chain has TRBV29-1 and TRBJ2-5, with D unclear. The CDR3 sequence is 11 residues long. The V gene's germline CDR1 is SQVTM and CDR2 ANQGSEA. V lost 4 bases, J lost 0 bases, and 3 bases lay in between.

This chain joins TRBV5-4 and TRBJ2-3, with TRBD2 matching over 9 bases. The CDR3 spans 15 residues. Germline V gene lookup returns CDR1 SGHNT and CDR2 YYREEE (reference sequence). The trim removed 1 base at V and 2 bases at J, leaving 2 bases unmatched. The CDR3 loop is CASSLTSGHTDTQYF. The DNA of the CDR3 is TGTGCCAGCAGCTTGACTAGCGGGCACACAGATACGCAGTATTTT. The entire variable domain, with the rest obtained from reference TRBV5-4 and TRBJ2-3, is as follows: ETGVTQSPTHLIKTRGQQVTLRCSSQSGHNTVSWYQQALGQGPQFIFQYYREEENGRGNFPPRFSGLQFPNYSSELNVNALELDDSALYLCASSLTSGHTDTQYFGPGTRLTVL.

The chain has TRBV4-1 and TRBJ2-5; 7 nucleotides agree with TRBD1. The J call may be mistaken, given a closer DNA end match to TRBJ2-7. The CDR3 has 14 amino acids. CDR1 and CDR2 from the germline V gene are MGHRA and YSYEKL. CDR3 sequence (DNA): TGCGCCAGCAGCCCAGGGACAGCGGCCTACGAGCAGTACTTC. Protein product: CASSPGTAAYEQYF.